Below, 6 T cell receptor beta chains from the same sample are listed, as sequenced in a study of blood T cell repertoires in COVID-19. Clones were sequenced by immunoSEQ multiplex PCR, and TCRdb holds only the in-frame ones, with some missing. The sample gives 150,000 to 200,000 clones, about 91% of which show up once; around 0.77% is in the top ten. Input material: PBMCs or T cells enriched from blood (not recorded which). The receptors derive from a woman aged 18-30 years who had recovered from COVID-19.

V is TRBV28 and J is TRBJ2-7, with a weak D call TRBD2 (6 bases). V was pared by 10 bases and J by 9 bases, with 16 bases between. The germline gives CDR1 MDHEN, CDR2 SYDVKM. The CDR3 loop spans 11 amino acids. This chain's CDR3 is CATGGTFGQYF. In DNA form, the CDR3 reads TGTGCCACCGGAGGGACTTTTGGGCAGTACTTC.

The chain joins TRBV2 to TRBJ2-1, with D possibly being TRBD2 (7 bases). Per the germline V gene, CDR1 is SNHLY and CDR2 is FYNNEI. The V gene lost 6 bases and the J gene lost 9 bases, with 15 bases spanning the gap. The length of the CDR3 is 13 residues. The CDR3 spells CASRGGLGIEQFF. DNA of the CDR3: TGTGCCAGCAGGGGGGGGCTAGGGATTGAGCAGTTCTTC.

This chain connects TRBV19 to TRBJ2-4; TRBD1 matches 8 bases. Germline V lookup: CDR1 LNHDA, CDR2 SQIVND (reference sequence). The CDR3 consists of 15 residues. V lost 7 bases and J lost 0; bases outside the gene matches: 5. The CDR3 spells CASTGQGLAKNIQYF. CDR3 DNA: TGTGCCAGTACTGGACAGGGTCTAGCCAAAAACATTCAGTACTTC.

CDR3 bases: TGCAGCGTTCAGGGACACAAAGACCAAAATGAGCAGTTCTTC. As protein: CSVQGHKDQNEQFF. The V and J genes are TRBV29-1 and TRBJ2-1; maybe TRBD1 (6 bases). The germline V and J ends were trimmed by 5 bases and 7 bases, with 18 bases remaining between them. The CDR3 has 14 residues. Germline V CDR1 and CDR2: SQVTM, ANQGSEA.

The chain links TRBV30 to TRBJ1-1, with 8 bases that match TRBD1. This CDR3 comprises 13 residues. Germline V gene lookup returns CDR1 GTSNPN and CDR2 SVGIG (reference sequence). V trimming: 5 bases; J trimming: 5 bases; junction bases outside the gene matches: 7. Written as DNA, the CDR3 is TGTGCCTGGGCCCAGGGGGCGCGTACTGAAGCTTTCTTT. Translating it yields CAWAQGARTEAFF. Together with reference TRBV30 and TRBJ1-1, the CDR3 gives the full variable domain: SQTIHQWPATLVQPVGSPLSLECTVEGTSNPNLYWYRQAAGRGLQLLFYSVGIGQISSEVPQNLSASRPQDRQFILSSKKLLLSDSGFYLCAWAQGARTEAFFGQGTRLTVV.

The chain has TRBV6-5 and TRBJ1-5; 8 nucleotides agree with TRBD1. This CDR3 spans 13 amino acids. V lost 11 bases, J lost 4 bases, and 7 bases stayed unmatched. In germline, CDR1 is MNHEY, CDR2 SVGAGI. This CDR3 is CAAQGDDNQPQHF. The CDR3 DNA reads TGTGCCGCACAGGGGGACGATAATCAGCCCCAGCATTTT.